Included here is one T cell receptor beta chain sequence, with context. Germline-derived CDR1 and CDR2 are SGHRS and YFSETQ. The CDR3 is made up of 14 amino acids. V lost 0 bases to trimming and J lost 8 bases, with 14 bases between them. This sample stems from a study of control samples from healthy donors and cancer patients. Sequencing used immunoSEQ multiplex PCR; TCRdb keeps in-frame clones, though not all of them. Seen here are some 79,000 clones, 75% to 90% observed once, and the top ten hold more than 5.5%. The sequence came from a middle-aged man in good health. Sequencing was done on a sample of blood. This chain links TRBV5-1 with TRBJ1-2, with D possibly being TRBD1 (5 bases). The CDR3 region is CASSLAPGRGGYTF. The CDR3, as DNA: TGCGCCAGCAGCTTGGCCCCAGGGCGGGGGGGCTACACCTTC.